This TCR beta chain was obtained from a study of cytomegalovirus exposure and HLA in healthy donors. Whole-study findings and limits: Usually a TCR sequence was rare, but some public TCRs were found in many donors. The investigators catalogued 150 or so TCR beta chains as cytomegalovirus-associated. According to a subsequent analysis, TCR clusters identified in the first cohort showed a tendency to co-occur across the approximately 120 validation repertoires.

TCRdb's table, derived via immunoSEQ multiplex PCR, lists solely in-frame clones and lacks some. The table records approximately 300,000 clones, roughly 85% of them present only once. Germline V gene lookup returns CDR1 SNHLY and CDR2 FYNNEI. The CDR3 is made up of 16 amino acids. V gave up 2 bases and J gave up 0 bases, with 11 bases separating them. A remark on this clone: Its specificity is not known. Other nucleotide sequences in the sample specify the same CDR3.

The study drew the donors from its approximately 110-subject validation cohort, separate from the roughly 700-subject first cohort. The genes are TRBV2 and TRBJ1-3; D might be TRBD1 (6 bases). What was sequenced was PBMCs. This TCR derives from a young woman in good health and CMV-seronegative. CDR3 sequence (DNA): TGTGCCAGCAGTGAAAGGGGGGGCTTCTCTGGAAACACCATATATTTT. Its translation: CASSERGGFSGNTIYF. The full variable domain, with the rest looked up from reference TRBV2 and TRBJ1-3, is EPEVTQTPSHQVTQMGQEVILRCVPISNHLYFYWYRQILGQKVEFLVSFYNNEISEKSEIFDDQFSVERPDGSNFTLKIRSTKLEDSAMYFCASSERGGFSGNTIYFGEGSWLTVV.